Below, one T cell receptor beta chain is given with its context. The target antigen is unknown. V was shortened by 5 bases and J by 4 bases, with 8 bases between the two germline ends. The CDR3 sequence is 12 residues long. Libraries were prepared by immunoSEQ multiplex PCR; TCRdb keeps only in-frame clonotypes and omits some of them. The table has 100,000 to 130,000 clones, 75% to 95% seen once. Whether given at about 4 or about 12 weeks, second doses were pooled. The sample is drawn from a study of T cell responses to AZD1222 COVID-19 vaccine. Study-level results: The study found vaccine-associated CD4 TCRs spanning spike, dominant at 160-218 and 743-854. Reports say nearly half of spike-specific TCRs go after unmutated variant regions. Clonal diversity was possibly underestimated, and white British individuals and females predominated among donors.

This TCR derives from an adult who received the AZD1222 COVID-19 vaccine. The rearrangement links TRBV12-3 or TRBV12-4 to TRBJ1-2; D may be TRBD1 (6 bases). Specimen: peripheral blood, collected 28 days after the second AZD1222 dose. The CDR3 DNA follows: TGTGCCAGCAGTGAGACAGGCTATGGCTACACCTTC. Translating it yields CASSETGYGYTF.